The entry that follows covers one T cell receptor (beta chain) sequence. Its antigen is not known. Germline V gene data show CDR1 as ENHRY and CDR2 as SYGVKD. Trimming stripped 4 bases from V and 6 bases from J, with 15 bases between. The CDR3 spans 14 residues. PCR primers comprised 60 Vbeta and 13 Jbeta primers. Clones were read by immunoSEQ multiplex PCR, and TCRdb kept only the in-frame ones, dropping some. The table shows around 63,000 clones, with 78% occurring only once. This entry is derived from a study of cytomegalovirus exposure and HLA in healthy donors. Study-wide points: Donors were assumed by presence/absence analyses to have roughly uniform sequencing depth. Cytomegalovirus status was reportedly diagnosed by the classifier with high sensitivity and specificity.

The receptor was derived from a man aged 35 to 55 in good health and CMV-seronegative. The rearrangement joins TRBV10-3 to TRBJ1-1; D might be TRBD1 (5 bases). Sample: PBMCs. CDR3 protein: CAISVEGERAEAFF. The DNA for the CDR3 is TGTGCCATCAGTGTTGAAGGGGAAAGGGCTGAAGCTTTCTTT.